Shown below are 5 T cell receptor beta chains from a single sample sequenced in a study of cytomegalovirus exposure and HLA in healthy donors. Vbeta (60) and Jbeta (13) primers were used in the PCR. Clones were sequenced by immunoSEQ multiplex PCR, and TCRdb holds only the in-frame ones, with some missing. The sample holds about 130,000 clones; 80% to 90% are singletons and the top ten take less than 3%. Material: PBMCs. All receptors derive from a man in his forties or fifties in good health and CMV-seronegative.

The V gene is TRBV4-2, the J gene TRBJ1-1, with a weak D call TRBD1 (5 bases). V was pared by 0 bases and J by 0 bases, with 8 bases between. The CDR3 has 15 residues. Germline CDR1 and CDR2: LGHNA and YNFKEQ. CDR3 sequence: CASSQDRDLNTEAFF. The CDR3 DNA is TGTGCCAGCAGCCAAGATAGGGACTTGAACACTGAAGCTTTCTTT.

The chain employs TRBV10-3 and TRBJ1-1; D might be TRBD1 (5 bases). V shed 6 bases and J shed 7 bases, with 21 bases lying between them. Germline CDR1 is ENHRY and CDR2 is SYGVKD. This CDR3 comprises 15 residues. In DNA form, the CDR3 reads TGTGCCATCAGCGGATGGGAAGACGGACACCTTGAAGCTTTCTTT. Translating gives CAISGWEDGHLEAFF.

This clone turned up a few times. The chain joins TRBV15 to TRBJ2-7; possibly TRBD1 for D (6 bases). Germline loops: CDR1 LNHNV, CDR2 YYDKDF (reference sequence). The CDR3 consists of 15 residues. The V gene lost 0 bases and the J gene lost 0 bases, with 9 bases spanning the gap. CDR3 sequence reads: CATSREQGGSYEQYF. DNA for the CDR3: TGTGCCACCAGCAGAGAACAGGGTGGCTCCTACGAGCAGTACTTC.

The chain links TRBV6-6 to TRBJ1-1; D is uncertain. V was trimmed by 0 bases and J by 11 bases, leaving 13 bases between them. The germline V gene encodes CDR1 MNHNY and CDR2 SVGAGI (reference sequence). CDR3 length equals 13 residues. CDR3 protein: CASSYSTREEAFF. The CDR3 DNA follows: TGTGCCAGCAGTTACTCGACACGGGAAGAGGCTTTCTTT.

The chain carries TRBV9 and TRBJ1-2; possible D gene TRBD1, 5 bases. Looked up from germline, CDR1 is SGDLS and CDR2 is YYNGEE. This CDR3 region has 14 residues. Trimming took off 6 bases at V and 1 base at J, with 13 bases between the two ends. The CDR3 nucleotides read TGTGCCAGCACCCGACAGACCCTTAACTATGGCTACACCTTC. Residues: CASTRQTLNYGYTF.